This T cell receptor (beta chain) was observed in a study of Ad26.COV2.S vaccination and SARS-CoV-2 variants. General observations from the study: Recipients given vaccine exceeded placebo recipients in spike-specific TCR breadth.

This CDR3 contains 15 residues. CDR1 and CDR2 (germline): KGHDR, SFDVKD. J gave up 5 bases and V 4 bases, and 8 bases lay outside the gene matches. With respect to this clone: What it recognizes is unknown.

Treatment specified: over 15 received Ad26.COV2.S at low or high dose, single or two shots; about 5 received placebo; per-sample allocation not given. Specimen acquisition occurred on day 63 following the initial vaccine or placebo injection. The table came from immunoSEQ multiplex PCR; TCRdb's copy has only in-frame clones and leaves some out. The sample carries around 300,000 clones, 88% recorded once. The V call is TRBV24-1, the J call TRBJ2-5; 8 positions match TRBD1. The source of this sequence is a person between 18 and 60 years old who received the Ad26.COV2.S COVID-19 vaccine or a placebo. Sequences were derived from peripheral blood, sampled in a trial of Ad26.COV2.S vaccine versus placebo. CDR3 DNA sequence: TGTGCCACCAGTGAGACAGGGGCGGTGGTGGAGACCCAGTACTTC. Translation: CATSETGAVVETQYF.